These 10 T cell receptor beta chains share one sample of origin, sequenced in a study of tumor and adjacent non-tumor tissue in lung cancer. TCRbeta libraries were built with three rounds of nested PCR, modified from ARM-PCR. TCRdb reprocessed the multiplex PCR reads with MiXCR, giving one entry per CDR3 protein. Of tens of thousands of distinct CDR3 sequences listed, 77% were seen once; the top ten hold approximately 12%. RNA was extracted from bulk tissue without any cell sorting. The sample was lung tumor tissue. The receptors here all came from a woman aged 50 to 60 with non-small cell lung cancer.

The CDR3 DNA reads as TGTGCCAGCAGCTATACCAGCGAATCCCACGGGGAGCTGTTTTTT. Its translation: CASSYTSESHGELFF. This chain joins TRBV11-3 and TRBJ2-2; no firm D call. The CDR3 spans 15 residues. V was cut by 4 bases and J by 7 bases, with 16 bases left in between. The germline V gene encodes CDR1 SGHNT and CDR2 YENEEA.

Of note for this clonotype: The junction departs from the called germline gene at one end, perhaps through a read error. This sequence joins TRBV6-6 and TRBJ2-5; D not resolved. The CDR3 spans 12 residues. Germline V gives CDR1 MNHNY, CDR2 SVGAGI (reference sequence). Here the CDR3 reads CASRGPQETPYF. Written as DNA, the CDR3 is TGTGCCAGCAGGGGCCCGCAAGAGACCCCGTACTTC.

By share, this clonotype ranks as medium-sized. The chain couples TRBV6-1 to TRBJ1-4; D call uncertain. Trimming took off 3 bases at V and 8 bases at J, with 7 bases between the two ends. This CDR3 region has 12 residues. The germline V gene has CDR1 MNHNS and CDR2 SASEGT. In DNA form, the CDR3 reads TGTGCCAGCAGTGAGATTCCCGAAAAACTGTTTTTT. This sequence encodes CASSEIPEKLFF.

The chain employs TRBV10-1 and TRBJ2-7; 7 nucleotides agree with TRBD2. V was clipped by 10 bases and J by 7 bases; unmatched bases: 19. The germline gives CDR1 WNHNN, CDR2 SYGVQD (reference sequence). The CDR3 is made up of 15 amino acids. The DNA for the CDR3 is TGCGCCAACAGCCCCGGGTCAAATAGGGACTATGAGCAGTACTTC. Translation: CANSPGSNRDYEQYF.

The chain joins TRBV4-2 to TRBJ2-7, with 14 bases identical to TRBD2. The CDR3 extends over 16 amino acids. CDR1 and CDR2 (germline): LGHNA, YNFKEQ. The DNA for the CDR3 is TGTGTCAGTAGCCAAGATGGGACTAGCGGGAGTTACGAGCAGTACTTC. Residues: CVSSQDGTSGSYEQYF.

This clonotype has at least ten counts. The chain has TRBV12-3 or TRBV12-4 and TRBJ2-7; D is ambiguous. The CDR3 has 14 residues. With 2 bases removed from V and 2 bases from J, the gap between germline ends came to 10 bases. DNA for the CDR3: TGTGCCAGCAGTTTATCGGCTAGGGCCTACGAGCAGTACTTC. Protein sequence: CASSLSARAYEQYF.

A remark on this clonotype: At one end the junction does not follow the germline gene, possibly because of a read error. The rearrangement links TRBV4-1 to TRBJ2-5; D may be TRBD2 (6 bases). Germline V gives CDR1 MGHRA, CDR2 YSYEKL. CDR3 length equals 14 residues. The CDR3 reads CASSLQVRQGTQYF. In DNA, the CDR3 is TGTGCCAGCAGTTTACAGGTCCGCCAAGGGACTCAGTACTTC.

This clonotype was detected only once. Given a much more abundant clone one base away, this may be a read error. The rearrangement links TRBV7-9 to TRBJ1-2; D is uncertain. This CDR3 region has 15 residues. The germline V gene has CDR1 SEHNR and CDR2 FQNEAQ (reference sequence). The CDR3 loop is CTSSFRPGLSYGYTF. For the CDR3, the DNA is TGTACCAGCAGCTTTAGGCCCGGACTTAGCTATGGCTACACCTTC. Filled out from reference TRBV7-9 and TRBJ1-2, the complete variable domain reads DTGVSQNPRHKITKRGQNVTFRCDPISEHNRLYWYRQTLGQGPEFLTYFQNEAQLEKSRLLSDRFSAERPKGSFSTLEIQRTEQGDSAMYLCTSSFRPGLSYGYTFGSGTRLTVV.

This clonotype has just a few counts. This may be a read error, as it is one base from a much larger clone. This sequence joins TRBV24-1 and TRBJ2-1; perhaps TRBD2 as D (7 bases). Germline loops: CDR1 KGHDR, CDR2 SFDVKD. This CDR3 is built from 17 residues. In DNA, the CDR3 is TGTGCCACCGGTGATTTGGGGGGAGGGAGGGGGTCCAATGAGCAGTTCTTC. Encoded protein: CATGDLGGGRGSNEQFF.

As regards this clonotype: The final CDR3 position lacks the conserved phenylalanine or tryptophan, pointing to a likely read error. The chain employs TRBV28 and TRBJ2-4; D not resolved. The CDR3 totals 13 residues. Germline CDR1 and CDR2: MDHEN and SYDVKM. The CDR3 sequence is CANSLDGENIQYV. The CDR3 DNA reads as TGTGCCAACAGTTTAGACGGCGAAAACATTCAGTACGTC.